This T cell receptor (beta chain) was profiled in a study of beta chain features in type 1 diabetes. Study at large: Taken together, all samples contributed 107,917,701 examined sorted cells.

Investigators reverse transcribed all isolated RNA, so they sequenced expressed TCRB transcripts. The read count averaged roughly 4 million across naive, central memory and regulatory T cell samples. The assay was immunoSEQ multiplex PCR, and TCRdb's table has in-frame clones only and misses some. This table holds over 120,000 clones, 9.2% found once. The authors took one heparinised blood draw, averaging approximately 120 mL, from each donor. This sequence was found in a man between 18 and 29 years old in good health. Sequenced sample: central memory CD4+ T cells from blood.

In nucleotides, the CDR3 is TGTGCCAGCAGTCGTCGGACAGAGGACAATGAGCAGTTCTTC. This codes for CASSRRTEDNEQFF. The genes are TRBV6-6 and TRBJ2-1, with D possibly matching TRBD1 (6 bases). Germline CDR1 and CDR2: MNHNY and SVGAGI (reference sequence). V gave up 5 bases and J gave up 5 bases, with 13 bases separating them. The CDR3 contains 14 residues.